This is a list of T cell receptor beta chains from one sample in a study of shared clonotypes between healthy human individuals. Repertoires were generated with immunoSEQ multiplex PCR, while TCRdb's copy carries only in-frame clones and drops some. The data contain 2 million to 2.5 million clones, about 94% of them singletons. Sequencing was carried out using naive CD4+ T cells sorted from blood. The receptors derive from a man aged 18 to 29 in good health. Both conserved end residues are part of each CDR3. The D gene is left open where the match is weak. Some rows mark clone size as missing; the rest say once, few, many or name a class of expanded clone.

J | length | D | V | size | DNA | CDR3
TRBJ2-5 | 14 | NA | TRBV5-4 | NA | TGTGCCAGCAGCTTAGACAGGTTTTCGGAGACCCAGTACTTC | CASSLDRFSETQYF
TRBJ1-1 | 10 | NA | TRBV2 | NA | TGTGCCAGCAGTAAAGTTGAAGCTTTCTTT | CASSKVEAFF
TRBJ2-7 | 16 | NA | TRBV28 | NA | TGTGCCAGCAGTAAATCGCCAATACCCGTCTCCTACGAGCAGTACTTC | CASSKSPIPVSYEQYF
TRBJ1-5 | 14 | TRBD1 | TRBV28 | few | TGTGCCAGCAGTGGCGACAGGGACAATCAGCCCCAGCATTTT | CASSGDRDNQPQHF
TRBJ2-6 | 16 | NA | TRBV5-4 | NA | TGTGCCAGCAGCTTGGATGGGAGTTCTGGGGCCAACGTCCTGACTTTC | CASSLDGSSGANVLTF
TRBJ1-2 | 17 | NA | TRBV7-2 | once | TGTGCCAGCAGCCTCCTAGTGGGACTAAGGGCAAGCTATGGCTACACCTTC | CASSLLVGLRASYGYTF
TRBJ1-1 | 15 | NA | TRBV19 | NA | TGTGCCAGTAGCCGTCTACAGGGATCTGGCACTGAAGCTTTCTTT | CASSRLQGSGTEAFF
TRBJ1-2 | 15 | NA | TRBV28 | NA | TGTGCCAGCAGTTCACGAGCGGGGTTCTCCTATGGCTACACCTTC | CASSSRAGFSYGYTF
TRBJ2-7 | 15 | TRBD1 | TRBV6-5 | NA | TGTGCCAGCAGGTACCGGGACAGGGGGTCCTACGAGCAGTACTTC | CASRYRDRGSYEQYF
TRBJ2-7 | 14 | NA | TRBV7-9 | NA | TGTGCCAGCAGCTTAGGTTTCGAGTCCTACGAGCAGTACTTC | CASSLGFESYEQYF
TRBJ2-2 | 14 | NA | TRBV7-9 | NA | TGTGCCAGCAGACCGGACCGATACACCGGGGAGCTGTTTTTT | CASRPDRYTGELFF
TRBJ2-7 | 14 | TRBD2 | TRBV5-4 | NA | TGTGCCAGCAGCAGCGGGGGGGGCGGTTTCGAGCAGTACTTC | CASSSGGGGFEQYF
TRBJ1-2 | 14 | NA | TRBV6-1 | NA | TGTGCCAGCAGTGAACAAGGGACCTGGGGTGGCTACACCTTC | CASSEQGTWGGYTF
TRBJ2-3 | 14 | NA | TRBV7-9 | NA | TGTGCCAGCAGACCACCTAGCGCCCCAGATACGCAGTATTTT | CASRPPSAPDTQYF
TRBJ2-6 | 17 | TRBD1 | TRBV19 | NA | TGTGCCAGTAAGGGTGGACAGGGGGCCTCAGGGGCCAACGTCCTGACTTTC | CASKGGQGASGANVLTF
TRBJ1-1 | 14 | NA | TRBV18 | once | TGTGCCAGCTCACATTCGTTAAGGAACACTGAAGCTTTCTTT | CASSHSLRNTEAFF